The TCR beta chain under discussion was sequenced for a study of cytomegalovirus exposure and HLA in healthy donors. Though nominally healthy at sampling, donors likely had unrecorded immune exposures. PCR involved 60 Vbeta and 13 Jbeta primers. Repertoires were generated with immunoSEQ multiplex PCR, while TCRdb's copy carries only in-frame clones and drops some. The sample lists about 130,000 clones, roughly 77% seen once, with approximately 5.6% in the top ten. General study points: In vitro experiments confirmed that a few CMV-associated chains were specific for CMV antigens. In presence/absence analyses, roughly uniform sequencing depth across donors was assumed.

The germline V gene has CDR1 SGHNT and CDR2 YYREEE (reference sequence). The CDR3 has 14 residues. V lost 1 base to trimming and J lost 5 bases; unmatched junction nucleotides: 3. Concerning this clone: Its antigen is unidentified.

The chain couples TRBV5-4 to TRBJ2-5; 9 bases are shared with TRBD1. The clonotype originates from a woman aged 40 to 50 in good health and CMV-seropositive. The sample comprised PBMCs. CDR3 protein: CASSLTGGPETQYF. The CDR3 bases are TGTGCCAGCAGCTTGACAGGGGGCCCGGAGACCCAGTACTTC.